Listed here are 3 T cell receptor beta chains from one sample, sequenced in a study of CD8 T cells in Susac syndrome. RNA, at roughly 0.45 to 1 ug, was reverse transcribed with random hexamers. One entry per CDR3 protein, called by TCRdb with MiXCR from the immunoSEQ multiplex PCR reads. Found here are a few hundred thousand distinct CDR3 sequences, 95% of them singletons; the top ten hold less than 0.095%. Material for sequencing was CD4+ T cells from PBMCs. Receptors originate from a human donor with multiple sclerosis.

The rearrangement uses TRBV28 and TRBJ2-7; the D is unclear. The CDR3 contains 11 residues. Germline assignment: CDR1 MDHEN and CDR2 SYDVKM. Trimming pared 5 bases from V and 7 bases from J, leaving 9 bases between. The CDR3 DNA reads TGTGCCAGCAGTACAACGGAAGAGCAGTACTTC. Its translation is CASSTTEEQYF.

V is TRBV5-1 and J is TRBJ2-3, with a tentative D call TRBD2 (5 bases). This CDR3 spans 14 amino acids. The germline V gene has CDR1 SGHRS and CDR2 YFSETQ. Trimming stripped 2 bases from V and 1 base from J, with 8 bases between. The CDR3 bases are TGCGCCAGCAGCTTAGGAGCGGGCACAGATACGCAGTATTTT. Amino acid sequence: CASSLGAGTDTQYF.

The rearrangement links TRBV5-1 to TRBJ2-7, with 15 nucleotides matching TRBD2. The germline V gene encodes CDR1 SGHRS and CDR2 YFSETQ. The CDR3 runs to 17 residues. After removal of 4 bases from V and 0 bases from J, the junction contained 5 bases not matched to a gene. The CDR3 DNA is TGCGCCAGCAGCCAAGGACTAGCGGGAGGGAGCTCCTACGAGCAGTACTTC. Translated: CASSQGLAGGSSYEQYF.